Below, 13 T cell receptor beta chains from the same sample are listed, as sequenced in a study of cytomegalovirus exposure and HLA in healthy donors. With 60 Vbeta and 13 Jbeta primers, the PCR was carried out. Clones were read by immunoSEQ multiplex PCR, and TCRdb kept only the in-frame ones, dropping some. The data hold approximately 110,000 clones, with around 78% observed a single time. Sequencing was carried out using PBMCs. These receptors were obtained from a man aged 55 to 70 in good health and CMV-seropositive.

This chain links TRBV6-5 with TRBJ2-5; TRBD1 agrees at 11 bases. V was clipped by 3 bases and J by 5 bases; unmatched bases: 8. The germline gives CDR1 MNHEY, CDR2 SVGAGI. The length of the CDR3 is 16 residues. CDR3 nucleotides: TGTGCCAGCAGTTATCATCCCGGGACAGGGGGGGAGACCCAGTACTTC. Translation: CASSYHPGTGGETQYF.

The rearrangement uses TRBV5-1 and TRBJ2-3, with TRBD1 matching over 8 bases. V shed 3 bases and J 1 base; nucleotides not matched to a gene: 4. The germline V gene has CDR1 SGHRS and CDR2 YFSETQ. The CDR3 has 15 residues. The CDR3 coding sequence is TGCGCCAGCAGCTCCTGGGACAGGCGCACAGATACGCAGTATTTT. Its protein product is CASSSWDRRTDTQYF.

The chain combines TRBV28 with TRBJ1-2; 11 nucleotides line up with TRBD1. CDR1 is MDHEN, CDR2 SYDVKM, per germline. There are 13 residues in the CDR3. V lost 6 bases, J lost 8 bases, and 5 bases stayed unmatched. The CDR3, as DNA: TGTGCCAGCAGCCGGACAGGGGGCAACGGCTACACCTTC. This gives the protein CASSRTGGNGYTF.

The genes are TRBV2 and TRBJ2-7; possible D gene TRBD1, 5 bases. Germline CDR1 and CDR2: SNHLY and FYNNEI. This CDR3 is 11 amino acids long. V was cut by 8 bases and J by 4 bases, with 9 bases left in between. As DNA, the CDR3 is TGTGCCAGCTCCCCAGGGTACGAGCAGTACTTC. It encodes CASSPGYEQYF.

The J gene is TRBJ1-1, the V gene TRBV7-2, with TRBD1 matching 7 bases. Per germline, CDR1 SGHTA and CDR2 FQGNSA. The CDR3 has 14 residues. V lost 4 bases, J lost 8 bases, and 10 bases stayed unmatched. CDR3 coding DNA: TGTGCCAGCAGCTCGACAGGGACGGTACGAGAAGCTTTCTTT. Translating gives CASSSTGTVREAFF.

J is TRBJ1-4 and V is TRBV5-1; D gene uncertain. With 0 bases removed from V and 7 bases from J, the gap between germline ends came to 10 bases. Looked up from germline, CDR1 is SGHRS and CDR2 is YFSETQ. CDR3 length equals 14 residues. CDR3 nucleotides: TGCGCCAGCAGCTTGGAATTGGGAGTTGAAAAACTGTTTTTT. Protein: CASSLELGVEKLFF.

The V call is TRBV7-2, the J call TRBJ2-5, with no clear D. Germline CDR1 is SGHTA and CDR2 is FQGNSA. This CDR3 is built from 14 residues. V was pared by 1 base and J by 3 bases, with 9 bases between. The CDR3 nucleotides read TGTGCCAGCAGCTTAGTTCTCAGTAAAGAGACCCAGTACTTC. This translates into CASSLVLSKETQYF. The full variable domain, rest sourced from reference TRBV7-2 and TRBJ2-5, is GAGVSQSPSNKVTEKGKDVELRCDPISGHTALYWYRQSLGQGLEFLIYFQGNSAPDKSGLPSDRFSAERTGGSVSTLTIQRTQQEDSAVYLCASSLVLSKETQYFGPGTRLLVL.

This clone was observed a few times. The chain combines TRBV6-1 with TRBJ2-3; D call uncertain. The V end lost 0 bases, the J end lost 4 bases, and 2 bases lay between the germline ends. From germline, CDR1 is MNHNS and CDR2 SASEGT. The CDR3 has 12 residues. The CDR3 DNA is TGTGCCAGCAGTGAAGCCGCAGATACGCAGTATTTT. Translating gives CASSEAADTQYF.

The chain couples TRBV20-1 to TRBJ2-1, with D hard to call. CDR3 length equals 11 residues. Trimming cost V 4 bases and J 8 bases, with 9 bases left between them. Germline CDR1 is DFQATT and CDR2 is SNEGSKA (reference sequence). The DNA for the CDR3 is TGCAGTGCTAACATCGCCTATGAGCAGTTCTTC. Translating gives CSANIAYEQFF.

This clone has just a few counts. The CDR3 region has the DNA TGTGCCAGCTCACCGAACGAGGGCGGCTACACCTTC. The encoded protein is CASSPNEGGYTF. V usage is TRBV18 and J usage is TRBJ1-2; D gene unclear. The germline gives CDR1 KGHSH, CDR2 LQKENI. The V end lost 3 bases, the J end lost 8 bases, and 10 bases lay between the germline ends. This CDR3 comprises 12 residues.

This clone was seen repeatedly, ten times or more. At the DNA level, this CDR3 is encoded by other sequences in the same sample as well. This chain connects TRBV9 to TRBJ1-1; D not certain. The CDR3 contains 13 residues. Per germline, CDR1 SGDLS and CDR2 YYNGEE. V dropped 0 bases and J dropped 1 base, with 4 bases sitting between them. The CDR3 bases are TGTGCCAGCAGCGTAGCCAGGAACACTGAAGCTTTCTTT. This translates into CASSVARNTEAFF.

This rearrangement joins TRBV11-2 to TRBJ2-5; 15 nucleotides agree with TRBD2. The CDR3 contains 18 residues. CDR1 and CDR2 (germline): SGHAT, FQNNGV. V gave up 4 bases and J gave up 7 bases; unmatched junction bases: 13. The CDR3 region has the DNA TGTGCCAGCAGCTCCATCAGGACTAGCGGGGGGGCCCGGGGGACCCAGTACTTC. Protein: CASSSIRTSGGARGTQYF.

The chain employs TRBV5-6 and TRBJ1-5, with no clear D. V lost 4 bases and J lost 6, with 14 bases in between. Germline V CDR1 and CDR2: SGHDT, YYEEEE. The CDR3 is made up of 14 amino acids. This CDR3 reads CASSRYGVGQPQHF. In DNA, the CDR3 is TGTGCCAGCAGCAGGTACGGGGTCGGTCAGCCCCAGCATTTT.